These T cell receptor beta chains were read from a single sample in a study of T cell repertoires in cytomegalovirus infection. Their antigens are not known. Using its own MiXCR run on the reads, TCRdb lists one record per CDR3 protein. The sample includes 570,000 or so distinct CDR3 sequences, approximately 40% of them seen just once. Sequenced material: cultured PBMCs, taken from culture after CMV antigen stimulation. The origin of the receptors is a human donor in good health (CMV status not recorded). Some clones in this sample may be carry-over from other donors' samples. CDR3s include the opening cysteine and the closing phenylalanine or tryptophan. The order of the fields is J gene, V gene, D gene, clone size, CDR3 DNA, CDR3 protein. A D gene is named only where the DNA matches it firmly. Clone size is stated in some rows and not others, as once, few, many or a class when expanded.

TRBJ1-5 TRBV7-8 . many TGTGCCAGCAGCTTAGCGCTAAAGAGTTCACCAGGGGAGTGGCAGCCCCAGCATTTT CASSLALKSSPGEWQPQHF
TRBJ2-1 TRBV7-6 TRBD2 . TGTGCCAGCAACCCTCGGCGGGAGTGGGGTGAGCAGTTCTTC CASNPRREWGEQFF
TRBJ1-1 TRBV12-3/TRBV12-4 . . TGTGCCAGCAGTAGAAATTCCGGGACGGAAGCTTTCTTT CASSRNSGTEAFF
TRBJ2-1 TRBV7-7 . . TGTGCCAGCAGCCCTACGGGACTGACCGGCAATGAGCAGTTCTTC CASSPTGLTGNEQFF
TRBJ2-3 TRBV7-2 . . TGTGCCAGCAGCCGTGAGAGCACAGATACGCAGTATTTT CASSRESTDTQYF
TRBJ2-1 TRBV6-6 . . TGTGCCAGCACCGGGACCTATGAGCAGTTCTTC CASTGTYEQFF
TRBJ2-3 TRBV12-3/TRBV12-4 TRBD2 few TGTGCCAGCAGCCCTCCGGGAGGGGGGGGTTGGGATACGCAGTATTTT CASSPPGGGGWDTQYF
TRBJ2-1 TRBV6-4 . . TGTGCCAGCAGTGAGGATTTCAGGGGGGTGAAGTTCTTC CASSEDFRGVKFF
TRBJ1-2 TRBV7-2 TRBD1 few TGTGCCAGCACCCTGGGGCAGGGGGGGTCTAACTATGGCTACACCTTC CASTLGQGGSNYGYTF
TRBJ2-7 TRBV4-1 TRBD1 . TGCGCCAGCAGCCCGAGGACAGGAACCTCCTACGAGCAGTACTTC CASSPRTGTSYEQYF
TRBJ2-7 TRBV10-3 TRBD1 . TGTGCCATCAGGACAGGGTACATGCACGAGCAGTACTTC CAIRTGYMHEQYF
TRBJ2-3 TRBV12-3/TRBV12-4 TRBD2 few TGTGCCAGCAAGACACTAGCGGGAGGACTCACAGATACGCAGTATTTT CASKTLAGGLTDTQYF
TRBJ2-3 TRBV27 . few TGTGCCAGCTCTCAAAAGCCAGATACGCAGTATTTT CASSQKPDTQYF
TRBJ2-1 TRBV7-2 TRBD2 few TGTGCCGCGTCCCGGACTAGCCCATTCAATGAGCAGTTCTTC CAASRTSPFNEQFF
TRBJ2-2 TRBV7-2 TRBD2 . TGTGCCAGCAGCTTTAGCGGGCCCACCGGGGAGCTGTTTTTT CASSFSGPTGELFF
TRBJ2-5 TRBV11-2 . few TGTGCCAGCAGCCCGGGAGTGACCCTCTCCTATCGGGAGACCCAGTACTTC CASSPGVTLSYRETQYF
TRBJ2-3 TRBV7-2 . many TGTGCCAGCAGCCCGATTGGGGGACCCGGCACAGATACGCAGTATTTT CASSPIGGPGTDTQYF
TRBJ2-7 TRBV2 . . TGTGCCAGCGACGAAGGGTCCCCGATCGCATCCTACGAGCAGTACTTC CASDEGSPIASYEQYF
TRBJ2-7 TRBV15 . . TGTGCCACCAGCAGGGGTGGATCAGCGCAGTACTTC CATSRGGSAQYF
TRBJ1-3 TRBV7-9 . . TGTGCCAGCAGCTTTTCCCTCTCTGGAAACACCATATATTTT CASSFSLSGNTIYF
TRBJ2-5 TRBV18 TRBD1 . TGTGCCAGCCAGACAGGGGGCGGTGAGACCCAGTACTTC CASQTGGGETQYF
TRBJ2-5 TRBV20-1 . . TGCAGTGCCCTAGGTGGGGAAGAGACCCAGTACTTC CSALGGEETQYF
TRBJ2-5 TRBV10-3 . . TGTGCCATCAGTGATTCTAGCTTTCGAGAGACCCAGTACTTC CAISDSSFRETQYF
TRBJ2-5 TRBV11-2 . . TGTGCCAGCAGGAAACTAACGGGAATCAGGCAGACCCAGTACTTC CASRKLTGIRQTQYF
TRBJ2-1 TRBV2 TRBD2 . TGTGCCAGCAGTACCATGAGGGAGCGGGAGAGCTCCTACAATGAGCAGTTCTTC CASSTMRERESSYNEQFF
TRBJ1-4 TRBV4-1 . few TGCGCCACCCGGGGTCGGATTAATGAAAAACTGTTTTTT CATRGRINEKLFF
TRBJ2-5 TRBV19 . few TGTGCCAGTAGTATCGGAGCGGGAGAGACCCAGTACTTC CASSIGAGETQYF
TRBJ2-3 TRBV12-3/TRBV12-4 TRBD2 . TGTGCCAGCAGTTTAGGATTGTCTAGCGGGACGGTTGCAGATACGCAGTATTTT CASSLGLSSGTVADTQYF
TRBJ1-2 TRBV12-3/TRBV12-4 . . TGTGCCAGCAGTCCAAGGGACACCTCCTATGGCTACACCTTC CASSPRDTSYGYTF
TRBJ1-2 TRBV19 . . TGTGCCAGTAGTATTTTAACCGCCTATGGCTACACCTTC CASSILTAYGYTF
TRBJ2-1 TRBV20-1 TRBD2 once TGCAGTGCTGCGGGGGTTGGGCGTTTCAATGAGCAGTTCTTC CSAAGVGRFNEQFF
TRBJ2-4 TRBV10-3 . few TGTGCCATCAGCCCGGCGCCCTCCCGAAACATTCAGTACTTC CAISPAPSRNIQYF
TRBJ2-1 TRBV5-1 TRBD2 . TGCGGCGGAGGGCGGGAGAGAGACTGTGAGCAGTTCTTC CGGGRERDCEQFF
TRBJ2-1 TRBV11-2 . . TGTGCCAGCAACTTGGGGACACCGGCGGCCCTAGGCTCCTACAATGAGCAGTTCTTC CASNLGTPAALGSYNEQFF
TRBJ1-1 TRBV27 . . TGTGCCAGCAGTCCGAGATTCGGGGGCGGGAACACTGAAGCTTTCTTT CASSPRFGGGNTEAFF
TRBJ2-7 TRBV20-1 . . TGCAGTGCTAGAGAGGTCGGATCCTACGAGCAGTACTTC CSAREVGSYEQYF
TRBJ2-1 TRBV20-1 . . TGCAGTCCAGTGGACCGTAAAAGCTCCTACAATGAGCAGTTCTTC CSPVDRKSSYNEQFF
TRBJ1-2 TRBV7-2 . many TGTGCCAGCAGCCCCACATGGGCTTATGGCTACACCTTC CASSPTWAYGYTF
TRBJ2-3 TRBV11-2 TRBD1 . TGTGCCAGCAGCCAAACAGGGACAGGGGGAGATACGCAGTATTTT CASSQTGTGGDTQYF
TRBJ1-5 TRBV6-6 . . TGTGCCAGCACCCCAGATGGCAATCAGCCCCAGCATTTT CASTPDGNQPQHF
TRBJ1-1 TRBV7-2 . many TGTGCCAGCAGCTTAGACGGGTCCACTGAAGCTTTCTTT CASSLDGSTEAFF
TRBJ1-2 TRBV5-5 . . TGTGCCAGCACCGACAGGTTGGGAATTCGTGGCTACACCTTC CASTDRLGIRGYTF
TRBJ1-2 TRBV3-1 . few TGTGCCAGCAGCCCCGGGTCACACTATGGCTACACCTTC CASSPGSHYGYTF
TRBJ2-2 TRBV12-5 . few TGTGCTAGTGGTTCTACAGCAACCAACACCGGGGAGCTGTTTTTT CASGSTATNTGELFF
TRBJ2-2 TRBV6-6 . . TGTGCCAGCAGCCCTTTGCCCTGGGAGCTGTTTTTT CASSPLPWELFF
TRBJ1-1 TRBV7-9 TRBD1 . TGTGCCAGCAGCCCCCCGGACAGGGGAAACACTGAAGCTTTCTTT CASSPPDRGNTEAFF
TRBJ2-5 TRBV19 . few TGTGCCAGTAGGGATCGCGGGACGATGGAAGAGACCCAGTACTTC CASRDRGTMEETQYF
TRBJ1-1 TRBV12-3/TRBV12-4 . few TGTGCCAGCACCGAACAGGGAAGGATCACTGAAGCTTTCTTT CASTEQGRITEAFF
TRBJ1-4 TRBV7-9 . few TGTGCCAGCAGCTCGGGAGCAACTAATGAAAAACTGTTTTTT CASSSGATNEKLFF
TRBJ1-6 TRBV7-2 . once TGTGCCAGCAGCGCCGGAGGGTATAATTCACCCCTCCACTTT CASSAGGYNSPLHF
TRBJ1-1 TRBV12-3/TRBV12-4 . few TGTGCCAGCAGTTTAATCCGGGGGACTGAAGCTTTCTTT CASSLIRGTEAFF
TRBJ2-3 TRBV11-2 TRBD2 few TGTGCCAGCAGCTATTTTAGCGGGAGCGGAACAGATACGCAGTATTTT CASSYFSGSGTDTQYF
TRBJ2-5 TRBV27 TRBD1 . TGTGCCAGCAGTTTCCTCAGGGGGTCGTGGGAGACCCAGTACTTC CASSFLRGSWETQYF
TRBJ2-7 TRBV7-6 . . TGTGCCAGCAGCTTAGTCGGACTCGGATCCTACGAGCAGTACTTC CASSLVGLGSYEQYF
TRBJ1-1 TRBV19 . . TGTGCCAGTAATTGGGACCGTGAAGCTTTCTTT CASNWDREAFF
TRBJ1-1 TRBV14 . . TGTGCCAGCAGCCAATCAATCCGGGGCACTGAAGCTTTCTTT CASSQSIRGTEAFF
TRBJ1-6 TRBV19 TRBD1 . TGTGCCTCCCCCCCGCCAGGGGGTTCACCCCTCCACTTT CASPPPGGSPLHF
TRBJ2-7 TRBV6-5 TRBD2 few TGTGCCAGCAGTTCCCCAAGAGCGGGATCGCGCGAGCAGTACTTC CASSSPRAGSREQYF
TRBJ1-5 TRBV10-3 . . TGTGCCATCAGTAAGGGAGGAGCGAGCAATCAGCCCCAGCATTTT CAISKGGASNQPQHF
TRBJ2-3 TRBV7-8 . few TGTGCCAGCAGCTTTAAGTGGGATACGCAGTATTTT CASSFKWDTQYF